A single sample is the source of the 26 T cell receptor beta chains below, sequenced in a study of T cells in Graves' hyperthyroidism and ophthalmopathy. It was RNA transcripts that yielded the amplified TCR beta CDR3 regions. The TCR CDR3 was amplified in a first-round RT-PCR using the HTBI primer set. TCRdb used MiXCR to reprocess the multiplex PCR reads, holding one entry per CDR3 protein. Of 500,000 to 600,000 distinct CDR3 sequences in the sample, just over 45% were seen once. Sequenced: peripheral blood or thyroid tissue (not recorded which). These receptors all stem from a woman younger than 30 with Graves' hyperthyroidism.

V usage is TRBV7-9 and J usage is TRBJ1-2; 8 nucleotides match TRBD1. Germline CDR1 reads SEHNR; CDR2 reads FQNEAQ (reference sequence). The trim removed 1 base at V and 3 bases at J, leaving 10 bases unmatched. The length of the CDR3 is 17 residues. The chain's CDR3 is CASSLDKILQGDYGYTF. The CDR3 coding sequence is TGTGCCAGCAGCTTAGATAAGATCTTACAGGGGGACTATGGCTACACCTTC.

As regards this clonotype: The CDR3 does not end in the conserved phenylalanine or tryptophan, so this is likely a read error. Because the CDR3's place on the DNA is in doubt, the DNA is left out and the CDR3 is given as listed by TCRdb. The CDR3 loop reads CASSLRTGG. The chain has TRBV2 and TRBJ1-1; the table's D call TRBD1 went unverified against the DNA. Germline V lookup: CDR1 SNHLY, CDR2 FYNNEI. With termini counted, the CDR3 has 9 amino acids.

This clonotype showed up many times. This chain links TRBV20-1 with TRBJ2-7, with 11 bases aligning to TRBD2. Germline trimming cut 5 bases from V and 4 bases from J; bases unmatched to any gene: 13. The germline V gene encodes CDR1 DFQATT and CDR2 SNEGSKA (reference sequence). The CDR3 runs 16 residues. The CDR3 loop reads CSASHFTSGSPYEQYF. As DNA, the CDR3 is TGCAGTGCTTCCCACTTTACTAGCGGGAGTCCATACGAGCAGTACTTC.

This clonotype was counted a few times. CDR3 region: CASSPLSGRINTGELFF. Here the CDR3 DNA reads TGTGCCAGCAGCCCCCTGAGCGGGAGGATAAACACCGGGGAGCTGTTTTTT. The chain joins TRBV14 to TRBJ2-2; 9 positions agree with TRBD2. The CDR3 contains 17 residues. Germline CDR1 is SGHDN and CDR2 is FVKESK. The V and J ends lost 4 bases and 2 bases, in that order; junction bases with no gene match: 8. The variable domain in full, with the rest retrieved from reference TRBV14 and TRBJ2-2, is EAGVTQFPSHSVIEKGQTVTLRCDPISGHDNLYWYRRVMGKEIKFLLHFVKESKQDESGMPNNRFLAERTGGTYSTLKVQPAELEDSGVYFCASSPLSGRINTGELFFGEGSRLTVL.

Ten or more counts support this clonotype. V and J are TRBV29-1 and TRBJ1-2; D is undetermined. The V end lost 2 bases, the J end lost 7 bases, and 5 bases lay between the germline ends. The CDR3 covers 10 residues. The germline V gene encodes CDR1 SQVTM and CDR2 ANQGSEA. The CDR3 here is CSVEWGGYTF. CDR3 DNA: TGCAGCGTTGAATGGGGTGGCTACACCTTC.

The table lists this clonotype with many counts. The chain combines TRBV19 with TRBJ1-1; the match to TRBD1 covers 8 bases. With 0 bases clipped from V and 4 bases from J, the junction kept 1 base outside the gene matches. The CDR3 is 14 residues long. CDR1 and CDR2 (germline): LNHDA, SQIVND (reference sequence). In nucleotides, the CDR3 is TGTGCCAGTAGTATAGATACAGGGGGCACTGAAGCTTTCTTT. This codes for CASSIDTGGTEAFF.

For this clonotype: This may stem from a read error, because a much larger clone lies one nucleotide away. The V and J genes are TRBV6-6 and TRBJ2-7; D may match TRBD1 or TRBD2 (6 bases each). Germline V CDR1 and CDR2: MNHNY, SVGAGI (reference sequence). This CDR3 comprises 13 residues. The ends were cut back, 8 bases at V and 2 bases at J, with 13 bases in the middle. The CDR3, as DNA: TGTGCCAGCCTCAAGGGGGGTACCTACGAGCAGTACTTC. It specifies CASLKGGTYEQYF.

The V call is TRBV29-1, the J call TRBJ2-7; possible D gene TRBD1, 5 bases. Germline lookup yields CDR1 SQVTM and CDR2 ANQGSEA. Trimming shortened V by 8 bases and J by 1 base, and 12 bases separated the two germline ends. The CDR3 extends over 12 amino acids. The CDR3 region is CSLDTGSYEQYF. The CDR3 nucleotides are TGCAGCTTGGACACCGGTTCCTACGAGCAGTACTTC.

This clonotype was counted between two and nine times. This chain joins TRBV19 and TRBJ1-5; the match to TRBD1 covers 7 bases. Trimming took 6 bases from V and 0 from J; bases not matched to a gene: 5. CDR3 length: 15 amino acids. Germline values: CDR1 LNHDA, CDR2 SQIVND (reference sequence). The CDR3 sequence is CASRTRGYSNQPQHF. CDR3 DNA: TGTGCCAGTAGGACCAGGGGGTATAGCAATCAGCCCCAGCATTTT.

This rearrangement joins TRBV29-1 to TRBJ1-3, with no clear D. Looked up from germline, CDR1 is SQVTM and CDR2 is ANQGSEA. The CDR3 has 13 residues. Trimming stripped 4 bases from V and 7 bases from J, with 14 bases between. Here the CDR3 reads CSVGTSIMNTIYF. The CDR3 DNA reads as TGCAGCGTTGGGACGTCCATCATGAACACCATATATTTT.

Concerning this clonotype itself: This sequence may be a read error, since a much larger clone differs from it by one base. This chain's CDR3 is CASSLSTGEGNQSQHF. Here the CDR3 DNA reads TGTGCCAGCAGCTTAAGTACAGGGGAAGGCAATCAGTCCCAGCATTTT. The chain joins TRBV11-1 to TRBJ1-5; 7 bases map to TRBD1. Germline CDR1 SGHAT, CDR2 FQDESV (reference sequence). The CDR3 sequence is 16 residues long. The variable domain in full, with the rest retrieved from reference TRBV11-1 and TRBJ1-5, is EAEVAQSPRYKITEKSQAVAFWCDPISGHATLYWYRQILGQGPELLVQFQDESVVDDSQLPKDRFSAERLKGVDSTLKIQPAELGDSAMYLCASSLSTGEGNQSQHFGDGTRLSIL.

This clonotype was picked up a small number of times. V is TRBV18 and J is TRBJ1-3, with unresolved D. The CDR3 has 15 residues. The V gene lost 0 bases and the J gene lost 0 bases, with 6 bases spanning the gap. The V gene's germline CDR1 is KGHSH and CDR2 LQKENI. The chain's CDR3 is CASSPPGSSGNTIYF. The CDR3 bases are TGTGCCAGCTCACCACCGGGCAGCTCTGGAAACACCATATATTTT. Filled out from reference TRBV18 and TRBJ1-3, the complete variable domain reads NAGVMQNPRHLVRRRGQEARLRCSPMKGHSHVYWYRQLPEEGLKFMVYLQKENIIDESGMPKERFSAEFPKEGPSILRIQQVVRGDSAAYFCASSPPGSSGNTIYFGEGSWLTVV.

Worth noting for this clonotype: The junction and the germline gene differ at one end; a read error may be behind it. CDR3 in DNA: TGTGCCACCAGTGTCGGGACAGGGGGCTCCTACGAGCAGTACTTC. Protein product: CATSVGTGGSYEQYF. V and J are TRBV10-3 and TRBJ2-7; 11 bases are a match to TRBD1. The CDR3 has 15 residues. Germline V gives CDR1 ENHRY, CDR2 SYGVKD.

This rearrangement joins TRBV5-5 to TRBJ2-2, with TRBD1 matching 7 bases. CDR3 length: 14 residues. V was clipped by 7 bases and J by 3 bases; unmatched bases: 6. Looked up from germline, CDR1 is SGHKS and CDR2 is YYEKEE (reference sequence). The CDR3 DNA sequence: TGTGCCAGCGGTCCCGACAGGGACACCGGGGAGCTGTTTTTT. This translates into CASGPDRDTGELFF.

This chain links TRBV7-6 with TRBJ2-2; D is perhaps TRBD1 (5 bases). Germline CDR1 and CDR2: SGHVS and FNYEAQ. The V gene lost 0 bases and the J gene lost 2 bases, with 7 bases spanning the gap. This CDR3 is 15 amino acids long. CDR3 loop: CASSLAQGNTGELFF. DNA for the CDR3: TGTGCCAGCAGCTTAGCGCAGGGCAACACCGGGGAGCTGTTTTTT.

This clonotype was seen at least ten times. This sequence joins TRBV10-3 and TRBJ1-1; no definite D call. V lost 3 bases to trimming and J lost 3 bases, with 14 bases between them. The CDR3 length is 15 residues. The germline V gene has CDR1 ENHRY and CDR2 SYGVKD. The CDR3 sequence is CAISELSLADTEAFF. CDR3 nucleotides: TGTGCCATCAGTGAACTATCTCTTGCGGACACTGAAGCTTTCTTT.

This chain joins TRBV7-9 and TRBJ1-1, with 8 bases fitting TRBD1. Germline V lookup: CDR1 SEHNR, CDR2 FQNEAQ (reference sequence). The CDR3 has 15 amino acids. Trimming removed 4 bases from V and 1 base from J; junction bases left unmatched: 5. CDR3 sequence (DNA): TGTGCCAGCAGCTCTCCCAGGGGGCAGAACACTGAAGCTTTCTTT. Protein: CASSSPRGQNTEAFF.

Here the CDR3 DNA reads TGCGCCAGCAGCCAAGAGGGCAGGGGCTCTGGGGCCAACGTCCTGACTTTC. Translating it yields CASSQEGRGSGANVLTF. J is TRBJ2-6 and V is TRBV4-1, with a tentative D call TRBD1 (6 bases). This CDR3 has 17 amino acids. The V end lost 0 bases, the J end lost 0 bases, and 9 bases lay between the germline ends. In germline, CDR1 is MGHRA, CDR2 YSYEKL.

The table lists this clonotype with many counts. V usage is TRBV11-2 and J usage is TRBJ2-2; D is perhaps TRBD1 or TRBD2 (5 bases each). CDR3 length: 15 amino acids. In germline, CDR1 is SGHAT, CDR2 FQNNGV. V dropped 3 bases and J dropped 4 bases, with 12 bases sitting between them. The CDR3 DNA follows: TGTGCCAGCAGCTTTAGAGCAGGGAGCACCGGGGAGCTGTTTTTT. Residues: CASSFRAGSTGELFF.

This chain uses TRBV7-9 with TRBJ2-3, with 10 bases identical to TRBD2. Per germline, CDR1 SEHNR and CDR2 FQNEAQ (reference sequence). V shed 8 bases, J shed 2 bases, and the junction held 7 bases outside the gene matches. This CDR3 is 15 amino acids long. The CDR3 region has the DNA TGTGCCAGCGGCGGACTAGCGGATCTCACAGATACGCAGTATTTT. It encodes CASGGLADLTDTQYF.

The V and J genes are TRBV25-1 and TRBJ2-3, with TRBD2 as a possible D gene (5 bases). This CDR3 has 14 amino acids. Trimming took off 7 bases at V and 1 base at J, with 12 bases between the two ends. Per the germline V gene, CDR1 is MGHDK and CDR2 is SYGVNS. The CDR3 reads CASIQAARTDTQYF. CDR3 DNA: TGTGCCAGCATACAAGCGGCCCGCACAGATACGCAGTATTTT.

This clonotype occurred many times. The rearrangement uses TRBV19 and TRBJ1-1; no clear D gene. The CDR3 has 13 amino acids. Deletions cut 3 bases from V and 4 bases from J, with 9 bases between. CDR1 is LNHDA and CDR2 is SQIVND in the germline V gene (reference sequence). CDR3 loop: CASSILGITEAFF. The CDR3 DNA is TGTGCCAGTAGTATCCTAGGGATCACTGAAGCTTTCTTT.

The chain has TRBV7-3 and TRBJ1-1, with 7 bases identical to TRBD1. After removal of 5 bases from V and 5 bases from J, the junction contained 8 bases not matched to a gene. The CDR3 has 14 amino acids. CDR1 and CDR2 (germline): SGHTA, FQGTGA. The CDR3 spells CASSPEGAGTEAFF. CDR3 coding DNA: TGTGCCAGCAGCCCGGAGGGGGCAGGGACTGAAGCTTTCTTT.

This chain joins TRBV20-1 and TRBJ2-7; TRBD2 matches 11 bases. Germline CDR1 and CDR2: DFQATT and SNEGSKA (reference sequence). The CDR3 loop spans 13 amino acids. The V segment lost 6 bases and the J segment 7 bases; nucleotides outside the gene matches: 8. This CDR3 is CSARRLAGYEQYF. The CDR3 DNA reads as TGCAGTGCCAGGAGACTAGCGGGATATGAGCAGTACTTC.

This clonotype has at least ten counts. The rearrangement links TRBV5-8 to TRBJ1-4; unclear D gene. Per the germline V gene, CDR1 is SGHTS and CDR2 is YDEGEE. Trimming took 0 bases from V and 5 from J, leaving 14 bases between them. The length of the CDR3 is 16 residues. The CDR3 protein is CASSLDFGSKNEKLFF. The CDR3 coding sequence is TGTGCCAGCAGCTTGGATTTCGGGTCAAAAAATGAAAAACTGTTTTTT.

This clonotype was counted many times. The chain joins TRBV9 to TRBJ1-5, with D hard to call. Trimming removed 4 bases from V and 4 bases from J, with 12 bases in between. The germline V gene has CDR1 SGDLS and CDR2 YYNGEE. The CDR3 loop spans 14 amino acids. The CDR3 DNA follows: TGTGCCAGCAGCTCATCGGGGAGGAATCAGCCCCAGCATTTT. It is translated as CASSSSGRNQPQHF.